This TCR beta chain was sequenced during a study of blood T cell repertoires in COVID-19. Overall study: PBMCs, B-cell-depleted T cells, or T cells were the source of the cDNA or gDNA that made up the material.

Here immunoSEQ multiplex PCR was the method, and the copy in TCRdb shows in-frame clones only, minus some. The sample lists a few hundred thousand clones; 86% were seen once. The sequenced material came from peripheral blood. This TCR was sampled from a woman aged 55-70 years with COVID-19, enrolled during active disease.

The CDR3: CSAPYRGYTF. The CDR3 coding sequence is TGCAGTGCTCCCTACCGGGGCTACACCTTC. The chain is built from TRBV20-1 and TRBJ1-2, with unresolved D. Germline V CDR1 and CDR2: DFQATT, SNEGSKA (reference sequence). This CDR3 comprises 10 residues. V was pared by 5 bases and J by 8 bases, with 9 bases between.